This T cell receptor (beta chain) was captured by sequencing in a study of molecular identifiers for immune sequencing clone quantification. Generation of bulk TCR libraries relied on previously described methods and listed TCR primers. TCRdb redid the calling of the PCR reads with MiXCR, one entry per CDR3 protein. The sample has some 10,000 distinct CDR3 sequences, about a fifth seen once. Sorting recovered naive CD8 T cells on a CD8+CD4-CCR7+CD45RA+ profile. Study-wide results and caveats: Roughly 940,000 naive cells reportedly did not prevent detection of spiked Jurkat TCR RNA from one cell. Shared barcodes on identical TCR molecules could underestimate the sizes of highly expanded clones.

Regarding this clonotype: Its specificity is not known. The junction departs from germline at one end; a sequencing error may be responsible.

Germline CDR1 is SGHAT and CDR2 is FQNNGV. This CDR3 has 15 residues. Sequencing was performed on naive CD8+ T cells from blood, with Jurkat cell RNA spiked in. The subset: FACS-sorted CD8+CD4-CCR7+CD45RA+ naive T cells. This chain links TRBV11-2 with TRBJ2-1; 8 bases map to TRBD1. This receptor was taken from a human donor in good health. Some libraries in this study had Jurkat cell RNA spiked in. The CDR3 protein is CASSLAPGQGNEQVF. The CDR3 DNA is TGTGCCAGCAGCTTAGCGCCAGGACAGGGAAATGAGCAGGTCTTC.